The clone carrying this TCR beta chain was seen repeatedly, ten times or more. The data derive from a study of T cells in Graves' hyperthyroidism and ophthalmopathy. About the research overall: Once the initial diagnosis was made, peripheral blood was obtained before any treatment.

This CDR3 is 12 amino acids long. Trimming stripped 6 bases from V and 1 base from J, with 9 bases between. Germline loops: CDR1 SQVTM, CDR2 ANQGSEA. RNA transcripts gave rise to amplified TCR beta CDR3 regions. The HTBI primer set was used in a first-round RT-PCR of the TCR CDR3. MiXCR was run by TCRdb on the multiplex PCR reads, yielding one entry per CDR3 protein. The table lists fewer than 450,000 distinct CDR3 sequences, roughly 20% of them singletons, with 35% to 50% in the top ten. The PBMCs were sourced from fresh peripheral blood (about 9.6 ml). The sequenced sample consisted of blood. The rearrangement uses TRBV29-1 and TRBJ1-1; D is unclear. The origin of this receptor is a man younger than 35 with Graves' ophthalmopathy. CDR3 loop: CSVLHTNTEAFF. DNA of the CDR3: TGCAGCGTCCTACACACGAACACTGAAGCTTTCTTT.